Included here is one TCR beta chain sequence, with context. As yet, its antigen is unknown. After removal of 2 bases from V and 6 bases from J, the junction contained 5 bases not matched to a gene. Germline-derived CDR1 and CDR2 are MNHEY and SVGAGI. The CDR3 has 16 residues. The data belong to a study of blood T cells in healthy people across ages. Using a J-beta primer mix together with a sample-barcoded 5' primer, a second PCR was run for 7 to 11 cycles. Tagging of each cDNA molecule was performed by a template-switch adaptor with 12 random nucleotides. TCRdb fed the 5' RACE reads into MiXCR, producing one record per CDR3 protein. Altogether more than 800,000 distinct CDR3 sequences are present, under 45% being singletons, with the ten largest covering around 18%. Study conclusions and caveats: With naive T cell percentage, TCR beta diversity showed a strong correlation. Both naive CD4+ cell counts and diversity were greater in long-lived donors than in aged donors.

This TCR came from a woman aged 55 to 70 in good health. The chain recombines TRBV6-5 with TRBJ2-1, with 12 nucleotides matching TRBD2. The material sequenced was blood. For the CDR3, the DNA is TGTGCCAGCAGTTACCGGACTAGCGGGAACTCCAATGAGCAGTTCTTC. Its translation is CASSYRTSGNSNEQFF.